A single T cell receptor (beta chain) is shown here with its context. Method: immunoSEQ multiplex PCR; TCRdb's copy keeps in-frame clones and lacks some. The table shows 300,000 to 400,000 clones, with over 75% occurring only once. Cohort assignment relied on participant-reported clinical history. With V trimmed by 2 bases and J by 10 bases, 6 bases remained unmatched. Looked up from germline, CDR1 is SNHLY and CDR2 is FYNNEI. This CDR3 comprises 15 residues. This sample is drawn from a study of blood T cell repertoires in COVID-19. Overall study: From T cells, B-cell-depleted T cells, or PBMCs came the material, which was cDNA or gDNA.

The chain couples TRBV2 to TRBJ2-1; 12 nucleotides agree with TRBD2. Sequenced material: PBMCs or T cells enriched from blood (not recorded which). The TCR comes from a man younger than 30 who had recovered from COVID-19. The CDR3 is CASSEQTSGGQEQFF. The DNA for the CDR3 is TGTGCCAGCAGTGAACAAACTAGCGGGGGGCAAGAGCAGTTCTTC.